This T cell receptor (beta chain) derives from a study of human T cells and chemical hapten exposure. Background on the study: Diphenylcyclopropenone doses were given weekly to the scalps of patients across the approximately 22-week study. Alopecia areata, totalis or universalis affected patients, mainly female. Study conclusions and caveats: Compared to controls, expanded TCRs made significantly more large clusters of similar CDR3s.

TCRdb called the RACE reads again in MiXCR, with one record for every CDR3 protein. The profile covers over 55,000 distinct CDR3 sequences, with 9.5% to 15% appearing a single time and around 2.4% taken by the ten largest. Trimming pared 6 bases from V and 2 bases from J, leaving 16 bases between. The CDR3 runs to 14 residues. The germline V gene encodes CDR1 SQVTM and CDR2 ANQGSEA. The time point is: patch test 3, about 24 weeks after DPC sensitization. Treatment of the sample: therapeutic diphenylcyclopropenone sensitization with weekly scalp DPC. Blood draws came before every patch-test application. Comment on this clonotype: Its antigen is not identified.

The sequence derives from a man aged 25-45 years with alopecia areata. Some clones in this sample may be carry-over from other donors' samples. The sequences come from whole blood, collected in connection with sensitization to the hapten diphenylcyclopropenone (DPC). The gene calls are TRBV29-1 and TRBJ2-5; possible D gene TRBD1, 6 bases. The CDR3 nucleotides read TGCAGCGTGAATCCTACAGGGAAGCAAGAGACCCAGTACTTC. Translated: CSVNPTGKQETQYF.